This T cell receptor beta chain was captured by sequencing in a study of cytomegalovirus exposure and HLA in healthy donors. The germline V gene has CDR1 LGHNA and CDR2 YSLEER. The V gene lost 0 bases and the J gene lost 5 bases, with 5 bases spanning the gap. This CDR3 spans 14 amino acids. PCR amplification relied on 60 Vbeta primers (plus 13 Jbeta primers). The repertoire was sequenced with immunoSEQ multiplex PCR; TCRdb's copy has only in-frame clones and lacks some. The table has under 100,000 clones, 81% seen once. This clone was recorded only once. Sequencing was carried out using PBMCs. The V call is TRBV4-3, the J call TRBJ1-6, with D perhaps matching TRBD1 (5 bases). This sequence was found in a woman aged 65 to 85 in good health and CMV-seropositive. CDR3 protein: CASSQDRDNSPLHF. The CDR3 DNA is TGCGCCAGCAGCCAAGACAGGGATAATTCACCCCTCCACTTT.